This T cell receptor beta chain is from a study of blood T cells in healthy people across ages. This clonotype was recorded once. Its antigen remains unidentified. Germline CDR1 and CDR2: SGHRS and YFSETQ. The CDR3 is 15 residues long. The V gene lost 0 bases and the J gene lost 0 bases, with 6 bases spanning the gap. Study-level results: In older individuals, TCR beta diversity per million T cells was lower, falling roughly linearly with age.

A second 7 to 11 cycle PCR used barcoded and J-beta primers. Each cDNA molecule was tagged by a template-switch adaptor with 12 random nucleotides. Sequencing yielded, for each sample, at least 3 million paired-end reads carrying CDR3. One entry per CDR3 protein, called by TCRdb with MiXCR from the 5' RACE reads. The table lists over 950,000 distinct CDR3 sequences, roughly 51% of them singletons. The receptor's source is a woman in her fifties or sixties in good health. Material for sequencing was blood. The chain joins TRBV5-1 to TRBJ1-4; D is ambiguous. This CDR3 reads CASSLGRPTNEKLFF. In DNA form, the CDR3 reads TGCGCCAGCAGCTTGGGGCGACCAACTAATGAAAAACTGTTTTTT.